A single sample gave rise to the 24 T cell receptor beta chains below, sequenced in a study of blood T cell repertoires in COVID-19. Assay: immunoSEQ multiplex PCR; the TCRdb copy retains only in-frame clones and omits some. Counted here are about 220,000 clones, over 75% occurring once; the ten biggest clones make up more than 3%. Sequenced: PBMCs or T cells enriched from blood (not recorded which). These receptors were taken from a woman aged 55-70 years who had recovered from COVID-19.

This chain uses TRBV7-2 with TRBJ1-2; 7 nucleotides agree with TRBD1. V trimming: 1 base; J trimming: 2 bases; junction bases outside the gene matches: 7. Germline CDR1 SGHTA, CDR2 FQGNSA. The CDR3 extends over 16 amino acids. This CDR3 reads CASSLVTGDQNYGYTF. The CDR3 DNA follows: TGTGCCAGCAGCTTAGTCACAGGGGACCAGAACTATGGCTACACCTTC.

The rearrangement joins TRBV6-5 to TRBJ2-1; 12 nucleotides line up with TRBD2. CDR3 length: 15 amino acids. Looked up from germline, CDR1 is MNHEY and CDR2 is SVGAGI. The junction had 5 bases not matched to a gene; V was cut back by 8 bases and J by 3 bases. CDR3 in DNA: TGTGCCAGCGGTCCGGGACTAGCGGGCTACAATGAGCAGTTCTTC. It translates to CASGPGLAGYNEQFF.

This chain connects TRBV6-2 or TRBV6-3 to TRBJ1-1; D might be TRBD1 (6 bases). V shed 4 bases and J shed 7 bases, with 13 bases lying between them. The CDR3 is made up of 13 amino acids. Germline CDR1 and CDR2: MNHEY and SVGEGT. The CDR3 region is CASSFQQGGEAFF. The CDR3 coding sequence is TGTGCCAGCAGTTTCCAACAGGGCGGTGAAGCTTTCTTT.

V usage is TRBV5-1 and J usage is TRBJ2-7, with 7 bases matching TRBD1. In germline, CDR1 is SGHRS, CDR2 YFSETQ. The CDR3 totals 15 residues. Unmatched junction bases numbered 6, after V lost 0 bases and J lost 3 bases. CDR3 sequence (DNA): TGCGCCAGCAGCTTGGCCGAGGGGGCCGACTACGAGCAGTACTTC. Residues: CASSLAEGADYEQYF.

This rearrangement joins TRBV12-5 to TRBJ2-5, with unresolved D. The CDR3 loop spans 15 amino acids. Germline V lookup: CDR1 LGHNT, CDR2 FRNRAP. The ends were cut back, 8 bases at V and 4 bases at J, with 20 bases in the middle. The CDR3 region has the DNA TGTGCTAGTACCCCCGTCGGCAGCGTGGGAGAGACCCAGTACTTC. Translation: CASTPVGSVGETQYF.

This chain uses TRBV7-8 with TRBJ1-2; TRBD1 is a possible D gene (6 bases). Germline V gene sequence: CDR1 SGHVS, CDR2 FQNEAQ. There are 17 residues in the CDR3. V was trimmed by 3 bases and J by 2 bases, leaving 19 bases between them. CDR3: CASSFRELDRSNYGYTF. The DNA for the CDR3 is TGTGCCAGCAGCTTTAGAGAGCTAGACAGGTCAAACTATGGCTACACCTTC. The full variable domain, its missing parts supplied by reference TRBV7-8 and TRBJ1-2, is GAGVSQSPRYKVAKRGQDVALRCDPISGHVSLFWYQQALGQGPEFLTYFQNEAQLDKSGLPSDRFFAERPEGSVSTLKIQRTQQEDSAVYLCASSFRELDRSNYGYTFGSGTRLTVV.

The gene calls are TRBV12-3 or TRBV12-4 and TRBJ2-1; the D is unclear. The germline V and J ends were trimmed by 6 bases and 7 bases, with 13 bases remaining between them. This CDR3 has 13 amino acids. The DNA for the CDR3 is TGTGCCAGCAGGGCTGTGGCGAGGAATGAGCAGTTCTTC. Its translation: CASRAVARNEQFF.

The chain links TRBV6-1 to TRBJ2-1; 8 bases line up with TRBD2. The CDR3 consists of 16 residues. J was trimmed by 0 bases and V by 4 bases; bases with no gene match: 5. Looked up from germline, CDR1 is MNHNS and CDR2 is SASEGT. Here the CDR3 DNA reads TGTGCCAGCAGTGTCACTAGCGGCAACTCCTACAATGAGCAGTTCTTC. This encodes CASSVTSGNSYNEQFF.

The chain uses TRBV19 and TRBJ1-1; D is unclear. The CDR3 is 13 amino acids. V shed 0 bases and J shed 3 bases, with 5 bases lying between them. CDR1 is LNHDA, CDR2 SQIVND, per germline (reference sequence). The CDR3: CASSIDRDTEAFF. CDR3 sequence (DNA): TGTGCCAGTAGTATAGATCGGGACACTGAAGCTTTCTTT.

The rearrangement joins TRBV2 to TRBJ2-5, with D tentatively TRBD2 (6 bases). The CDR3 totals 16 residues. The germline CDR1 and CDR2 sequences are SNHLY and FYNNEI. V dropped 4 bases and J dropped 2 bases, with 17 bases sitting between them. CDR3 sequence reads: CASSGQLAEGQETQYF. Here the CDR3 DNA reads TGTGCCAGCAGTGGTCAACTAGCAGAGGGGCAAGAGACCCAGTACTTC.

The chain has TRBV2 and TRBJ2-7; D remains ambiguous. The CDR3 runs to 13 residues. CDR1 is SNHLY and CDR2 is FYNNEI in the germline V gene. Between the trimmed V and J ends, which lost 4 bases and 2 bases, there was a span of 9 bases. DNA for the CDR3: TGTGCCAGCAGTGTTGGGCCGACCTACGAGCAGTACTTC. Its protein is CASSVGPTYEQYF.

CDR3 loop: CASSLDRNYNEQFF. CDR3 DNA: TGTGCCAGCAGTTTAGACAGGAACTACAATGAGCAGTTCTTC. This chain joins TRBV27 and TRBJ2-1; possibly TRBD1 for D (6 bases). V was pared by 2 bases and J by 3 bases, with 8 bases between. The CDR3 totals 14 residues. In germline, CDR1 is MNHEY, CDR2 SMNVEV (reference sequence).

V usage is TRBV10-1 and J usage is TRBJ2-7, with 7 positions matching TRBD1. Germline CDR1 is WNHNN and CDR2 is SYGVQD (reference sequence). V dropped 6 bases and J dropped 0; count of bases not matched to a gene: 11. The CDR3 consists of 16 residues. The DNA of the CDR3 is TGCGCCAGCAGCCCGTCTAGGGGGCCATACTCCTACGAGCAGTACTTC. It yields the protein CASSPSRGPYSYEQYF.

A few counts support this clone. This chain connects TRBV19 to TRBJ1-1, with 9 bases that match TRBD1. V lost 4 bases, J lost 6 bases, and 6 bases stayed unmatched. The germline V gene has CDR1 LNHDA and CDR2 SQIVND (reference sequence). The CDR3 runs to 14 residues. DNA of the CDR3: TGTGCCAGTAGTACACACAGGGGGCCCTCTGAAGCTTTCTTT. Residues: CASSTHRGPSEAFF.

This chain joins TRBV18 and TRBJ1-2; a possible D gene is TRBD1 (5 bases). The CDR3 is 15 residues long. The V end lost 6 bases, the J end lost 6 bases, and 20 bases lay between the germline ends. Germline V gene sequence: CDR1 KGHSH, CDR2 LQKENI. The CDR3 region is CASSPTLPGRDGYTF. CDR3 sequence (DNA): TGTGCCAGCTCCCCCACCCTTCCAGGGAGGGATGGCTACACCTTC.

The rearrangement uses TRBV29-1 and TRBJ2-1, with TRBD1 matching 7 bases. In germline, CDR1 is SQVTM, CDR2 ANQGSEA. This CDR3 region has 12 residues. V shed 5 bases and J 8 bases; nucleotides not matched to a gene: 6. CDR3: CSVCPGGHEQFF. CDR3 bases: TGCAGCGTTTGCCCAGGGGGTCATGAGCAGTTCTTC.

This chain connects TRBV12-3 or TRBV12-4 to TRBJ1-2; D remains ambiguous. V lost 6 bases and J lost 4, with 12 bases in between. The CDR3 is 13 amino acids. CDR3 coding DNA: TGTGCCAGCAGCTTGGAGGCCGTCTATGGCTACACCTTC. It encodes CASSLEAVYGYTF.

The chain couples TRBV3-1 (or the pseudogene TRBV3-2) to TRBJ1-2, with TRBD1 as a possible D gene (6 bases). The CDR3 extends over 16 amino acids. Germline CDR1 reads LGHDT; CDR2 reads YNNKEL (reference sequence). Trimming took 0 bases from V and 8 from J, leaving 19 bases between them. This chain's CDR3 is CASSQDQSTGMKGYTF. DNA for the CDR3: TGTGCCAGCAGCCAAGATCAAAGTACAGGGATGAAAGGCTACACCTTC.

The chain recombines TRBV10-3 with TRBJ2-1; tentative D call: TRBD2 (6 bases). The CDR3 runs 15 residues. Trimming cost V 5 bases and J 3 bases, with 14 bases left between them. Germline assignment: CDR1 ENHRY and CDR2 SYGVKD. CDR3 in DNA: TGTGCCATCAGTTTGGGTAGCGGCGACTACAATGAGCAGTTCTTC. Residues: CAISLGSGDYNEQFF.

The chain joins TRBV13 to TRBJ2-1, with D perhaps matching TRBD1 (5 bases). Germline V gene sequence: CDR1 PRHDT, CDR2 FYEKMQ (reference sequence). This CDR3 region has 17 residues. The V gene lost 2 bases and the J gene lost 2 bases, with 16 bases spanning the gap. CDR3 region: CASSLRKRSGTYNEQFF. DNA for the CDR3: TGTGCCAGCAGCTTACGTAAACGGTCAGGGACCTACAATGAGCAGTTCTTC.

The genes are TRBV6-5 and TRBJ1-5; TRBD1 is a possible D gene (5 bases). CDR3 length equals 14 residues. Germline CDR1 MNHEY, CDR2 SVGAGI. Trimming pared 6 bases from V and 6 bases from J, leaving 15 bases between. CDR3 DNA sequence: TGTGCCAGCAGGCGGCAGGGCCGAGGTCAGCCCCAGCATTTT. Its protein product is CASRRQGRGQPQHF.

The V gene is TRBV25-1, the J gene TRBJ2-1, with D maybe TRBD1 (6 bases). The CDR3 runs to 14 residues. Germline-derived CDR1 and CDR2 are MGHDK and SYGVNS. V was pared by 2 bases and J by 10 bases, with 15 bases between. The CDR3 spells CASSERTDPREQFF. CDR3 coding DNA: TGTGCCAGCAGTGAAAGGACAGACCCCCGCGAGCAGTTCTTC.

This chain connects TRBV7-2 to TRBJ1-2, with D possibly being TRBD1 (6 bases). Trimming removed 1 base from V and 8 bases from J, with 17 bases in between. Germline-derived CDR1 and CDR2 are SGHTA and FQGNSA. The CDR3 is made up of 15 amino acids. The CDR3 reads CASSLDTAGVGGYTF. The CDR3 nucleotides are TGTGCCAGCAGCTTAGACACGGCAGGGGTAGGAGGCTACACCTTC.

By share of the sample, this clone is medium-sized. This chain links TRBV9 with TRBJ1-3; D uncertain. CDR1 is SGDLS and CDR2 is YYNGEE in the germline V gene. This CDR3 region has 14 residues. V was shortened by 6 bases and J by 4 bases, with 14 bases between the two germline ends. CDR3 in DNA: TGTGCCAGCACCCCGGGATCGACGGGAAACACCATATATTTT. Protein sequence: CASTPGSTGNTIYF.